A selection of T cell receptor beta chains follows, all from one sample in a study of glioma-infiltrating T cells after dendritic cell vaccination. Here immunoSEQ multiplex PCR was the method, and the copy in TCRdb shows in-frame clones only, minus some. The table shows about 110,000 clones, with around 89% occurring only once. The specimen comprised blood, sampled after dendritic cell vaccination. The receptor source for this set is a human donor with glioblastoma. CDR3s include the opening cysteine and the closing phenylalanine or tryptophan. Size values are once, few and many counts, or a class for expanded clones, and some rows have none.

clone_size,v_call,cdr3_aa
NA,TRBV7-2,CASSTGGIYGYTF
NA,TRBV10-2,CASSRTGEQYGYTF
NA,TRBV5-1,CASSWDSESSGNTIYF
NA,TRBV7-9,CASSSRTGGEQYF
NA,TRBV27,CASKVSTGTPSSYEQYF
NA,TRBV6-1,CASSPGVTYEQYF
once,TRBV10-3,CAIGRGRGGENSPLHF
NA,TRBV2,CASSDGRGGTDTQYF
NA,TRBV30,CAWSVEGSGANVLTF
NA,TRBV19,CASSIASGRTDTQYF
NA,TRBV5-1,CASSLVGTGVYNEQFF
NA,TRBV10-3,CAISESFNEQFF
once,TRBV10-1,CASSRTSGGTDEQFF
NA,TRBV18,CASSPITSGGSYNEQFF
once,TRBV4-1,CASSQVLARTSGRYEQFF
NA,TRBV9,CASSVLPTPPTSGGEKDTQYF
NA,TRBV5-4,CASSRLAGGAYNEQFF
NA,TRBV2,CASSPFGGGPTDTQYF
NA,TRBV30,CAWTREPRENSPLHF
once,TRBV30,CAWTGPGVDTQYF
NA,TRBV11-2,CASSLERTIGQFF
NA,TRBV11-2,CASSPLEQGWQKLFF
NA,TRBV6-1,CASSPGGNYGYTF
few,TRBV5-4,CASSLDRGSGNTIYF
NA,TRBV6-4,CAGSDSSGSTDTQYF
NA,TRBV5-8,CASSFRDRGANVLTF
NA,TRBV2,CASSGGGQGYETQYF
NA,TRBV2,CASSRQGAQGGYTF
NA,TRBV6-1,CASTSTGTGAGYTF
NA,TRBV19,CASSIGSSWDIQYF
NA,TRBV18,CASSSGTVNYGYTF
NA,TRBV4-1,CASSQVNLAGGGNEQFF
NA,TRBV6-6,CASIGLAGGTDTQYF
NA,TRBV5-6,CASSPLTGQGAENTGELFF
NA,TRBV9,CASSLRTSGGVSEQFF
NA,TRBV9,CASSVVGGRGTGELFF
NA,TRBV5-1,CASSLALGLGQGYTEAFF
NA,TRBV5-1,CASSGGDRDAGELFF
NA,TRBV9,CASTLAGRHTDTQYF
NA,TRBV9,CASSVVSGMNTGELFF
NA,TRBV2,CASSLLGGSRTYEQYF
NA,TRBV5-1,CASSMGPRTGNNEQFF
NA,TRBV9,CASSVLGNTEAFF
NA,TRBV19,CASTPGSGTRETQYF
NA,TRBV4-1,CASSQVKGTGKRNEQFF
NA,TRBV19,CATSGQRDQPQHF
NA,TRBV7-6,CASSLAGGRGNEQFF
NA,TRBV18,CASSRGRVDEQYF
NA,TRBV5-6,CASSPPSGPTYNEQFF
NA,TRBV28,CASSLTKGHSGANVLTF
NA,TRBV6-1,CASRYSGDLTYEQYF